The T cell receptor (beta chain) under discussion was sequenced for a study of shared clonotypes between healthy human individuals. Assay execution took place at the deep level. An approximately 220 ng quantity of DNA, roughly 32,000 T cell genomes, went into the sorted-subset replicate PCRs. How the authors handled the data: ImmunoSEQ junction-only sequences lacked quality scores, so their filtering differed. Repertoires were generated with immunoSEQ multiplex PCR, while TCRdb's copy carries only in-frame clones and drops some. That table is the source of V, J and clone size, and D and trimming were worked out from the DNA. The table shows 550,000 to 800,000 clones, with 90% occurring only once. Material: memory CD8+ T cells from PBMCs. Stated subset: CD45RO+ cells pooled with CCR7-negative TemRA cells. This TCR derives from a man between 18 and 29 years old in good health. Some clones in this sample may be carry-over from other donors' samples.

CDR3 amino acids: CASSFGSGQPQHF. CDR3 in DNA: TGTGCCAGCAGTTTCGGCTCGGGTCAGCCCCAGCATTTT. This sequence joins TRBV27 and TRBJ1-5; D gene ambiguous. Germline assignment: CDR1 MNHEY and CDR2 SMNVEV (reference sequence). The CDR3 contains 13 residues. Deletions cut 3 bases from V and 6 bases from J, with 9 bases between.